These 29 T cell receptor beta chains originate from one sample sequenced in a study of glioma-infiltrating T cells after dendritic cell vaccination. Time point denoted: after dendritic cell vaccination, including at tumor progression/relapse. Only in-frame clones appear in the TCRdb table, and some are missing; sequencing was by immunoSEQ multiplex PCR. The data show 90,000 to 95,000 clones, with about 81% seen just once and over 2% held by the top ten. The material sequenced was blood, taken after dendritic cell vaccination. These receptors were taken from a human donor with glioblastoma.

In its sample, this clone was seen once. CDR3 in amino acids: CSVAQGFEQYF. The CDR3 region has the DNA TGCAGCGTAGCCCAGGGGTTTGAGCAGTACTTC. The gene calls are TRBV29-1 and TRBJ2-7; a weak D match, TRBD1 (6 bases). With 6 bases removed from V and 7 bases from J, the gap between germline ends came to 13 bases. In germline, CDR1 is SQVTM, CDR2 ANQGSEA. CDR3 length equals 11 residues.

This clone was counted a few times. The rearrangement uses TRBV19 and TRBJ2-2; TRBD2 is a possible D gene (7 bases). The V end was cut by 6 bases, the J end by 1 base, with 12 bases between. CDR3 length: 15 residues. In germline, CDR1 is LNHDA, CDR2 SQIVND (reference sequence). This CDR3 reads CASRGAGQNTGELFF. CDR3 DNA sequence: TGTGCCAGTAGGGGAGCGGGACAGAACACCGGGGAGCTGTTTTTT.

J is TRBJ1-2 and V is TRBV5-1; 7 bases are a match to TRBD1. Germline V gene data show CDR1 as SGHRS and CDR2 as YFSETQ. The CDR3 loop spans 14 amino acids. J gave up 2 bases and V 5 bases, and 6 bases lay outside the gene matches. The CDR3 coding sequence is TGCGCCAGCAGGCTCGGACAGGTCAACTATGGCTACACCTTC. This translates into CASRLGQVNYGYTF.

In this sample, this clone turned up a few times. One end of the junction does not line up with germline, which may come from a read error. The genes are TRBV9 and TRBJ2-5; 11 positions match TRBD2. There are 15 residues in the CDR3. CDR1 is SGDLS, CDR2 YYNGEE, per germline. DNA of the CDR3: TGTGCCAGCAGTGTAGCGGGGGGGCGTATAGAGACCCAGTACTTC. Amino acid sequence: CASSVAGGRIETQYF.

This rearrangement joins TRBV15 to TRBJ1-1; possible D gene TRBD1, 5 bases. The CDR3 has 13 residues. Germline V gives CDR1 LNHNV, CDR2 YYDKDF (reference sequence). The V and J ends lost 3 bases and 2 bases respectively, with 7 bases between them. The CDR3 DNA is TGTGCCACCAGCAGCGACAGAAACACTGAAGCTTTCTTT. Translating it yields CATSSDRNTEAFF.

The V call is TRBV11-2, the J call TRBJ1-2, with 7 bases that match TRBD1. The junction had 7 bases not matched to a gene; V was cut back by 3 bases and J by 6 bases. Germline lookup yields CDR1 SGHAT and CDR2 FQNNGV. The CDR3 is made up of 14 amino acids. This chain's CDR3 is CASSFPGRGNGYTF. DNA of the CDR3: TGTGCCAGCAGCTTCCCCGGCAGGGGGAATGGCTACACCTTC.

V gene TRBV5-1 combines with J gene TRBJ2-7, with 7 nucleotides matching TRBD2. V lost 4 bases and J lost 6; bases outside the gene matches: 10. CDR1 and CDR2 from the germline V gene are SGHRS and YFSETQ. This CDR3 comprises 14 residues. The CDR3 reads CASSMSWGGGEQYF. CDR3 DNA sequence: TGCGCCAGCAGCATGAGCTGGGGGGGAGGCGAGCAGTACTTC.

DNA for the CDR3: TGTGCCAGCAGCTTAACGGGACACGAGTACGTC. This encodes CASSLTGHEYV. J is TRBJ2-7 and V is TRBV7-3; D is possibly TRBD1 (6 bases). CDR3 length: 11 amino acids. The germline V gene has CDR1 SGHTA and CDR2 FQGTGA. Trimming cost V 0 bases and J 11 bases, with 8 bases left between them.

The V and J genes are TRBV5-1 and TRBJ2-5; 9 bases align to TRBD2. From germline, CDR1 is SGHRS and CDR2 YFSETQ. The CDR3 runs to 16 residues. Losses at the gene ends were 6 bases for V and 1 base for J; bases not matched to a gene: 10. CDR3 bases: TGCGCCAGCACCCTAGCGGGGCCAGGGGCCCAAGAGACCCAGTACTTC. This sequence encodes CASTLAGPGAQETQYF. The whole variable domain, remainder taken from reference TRBV5-1 and TRBJ2-5, is KAGVTQTPRYLIKTRGQQVTLSCSPISGHRSVSWYQQTPGQGLQFLFEYFSETQRNKGNFPGRFSGRQFSNSRSEMNVSTLELGDSALYLCASTLAGPGAQETQYFGPGTRLLVL.

J is TRBJ2-5 and V is TRBV19; possible D gene TRBD1, 6 bases. The CDR3 runs 13 residues. V was trimmed by 0 bases and J by 4 bases, leaving 6 bases between them. Germline V CDR1 and CDR2: LNHDA, SQIVND (reference sequence). DNA for the CDR3: TGTGCCAGTAGTATAGACAGGGGAGAGACCCAGTACTTC. It translates to CASSIDRGETQYF. Based on the CDR3 plus reference TRBV19 and TRBJ2-5, the full variable domain is DGGITQSPKYLFRKEGQNVTLSCEQNLNHDAMYWYRQDPGQGLRLIYYSQIVNDFQKGDIAEGYSVSREKKESFPLTVTSAQKNPTAFYLCASSIDRGETQYFGPGTRLLVL.

This clone has just a few counts. This chain links TRBV18 with TRBJ1-1; D is ambiguous. The length of the CDR3 is 14 residues. The germline gives CDR1 KGHSH, CDR2 LQKENI. V shed 3 bases and J shed 0 bases, with 8 bases lying between them. The CDR3 loop is CASSPQRMNTEAFF. As DNA, the CDR3 is TGTGCCAGCTCACCCCAGAGGATGAACACTGAAGCTTTCTTT. The entire variable domain, with the rest obtained from reference TRBV18 and TRBJ1-1, is as follows: NAGVMQNPRHLVRRRGQEARLRCSPMKGHSHVYWYRQLPEEGLKFMVYLQKENIIDESGMPKERFSAEFPKEGPSILRIQQVVRGDSAAYFCASSPQRMNTEAFFGQGTRLTVV.

This chain joins TRBV19 and TRBJ1-3; tentatively, D is TRBD1 (6 bases). Per germline, CDR1 LNHDA and CDR2 SQIVND (reference sequence). The V gene lost 7 bases and the J gene lost 3 bases, with 19 bases spanning the gap. The CDR3 has 16 residues. The CDR3 DNA sequence: TGTGCCAGTACGGGACATCAGGGTAATAGTGGAAACACCATATATTTT. Protein: CASTGHQGNSGNTIYF. The entire variable domain, with the rest obtained from reference TRBV19 and TRBJ1-3, is as follows: DGGITQSPKYLFRKEGQNVTLSCEQNLNHDAMYWYRQDPGQGLRLIYYSQIVNDFQKGDIAEGYSVSREKKESFPLTVTSAQKNPTAFYLCASTGHQGNSGNTIYFGEGSWLTVV.

The genes are TRBV10-3 and TRBJ1-1; 7 bases line up with TRBD1. CDR1 ENHRY and CDR2 SYGVKD come from the germline V gene. The CDR3 is 13 amino acids. Losses at the gene ends were 4 bases for V and 4 bases for J; bases not matched to a gene: 3. This CDR3 reads CAISVPGGTEAFF. CDR3 coding DNA: TGTGCCATCAGTGTCCCAGGGGGCACTGAAGCTTTCTTT.

Here the CDR3 DNA reads TGCGCCAGCAGCTTCCGGACAGGGTCCAATGAGCAGTTCTTC. This codes for CASSFRTGSNEQFF. The genes are TRBV5-1 and TRBJ2-1, with 8 bases identical to TRBD1. Germline V gene sequence: CDR1 SGHRS, CDR2 YFSETQ. The CDR3 totals 14 residues. The V segment lost 2 bases and the J segment 6 bases; nucleotides outside the gene matches: 4. The complete variable domain, with remaining parts taken from reference TRBV5-1 and TRBJ2-1, reads KAGVTQTPRYLIKTRGQQVTLSCSPISGHRSVSWYQQTPGQGLQFLFEYFSETQRNKGNFPGRFSGRQFSNSRSEMNVSTLELGDSALYLCASSFRTGSNEQFFGPGTRLTVL.

CDR3 amino acids: CASRTGTDTQYF. Written as DNA, the CDR3 is TGTGCCAGCAGGACAGGCACAGATACGCAGTATTTT. This chain uses TRBV6-1 with TRBJ2-3, with a weak D call TRBD1 (5 bases). Germline CDR1 reads MNHNS; CDR2 reads SASEGT. Between the trimmed V and J ends, which lost 6 bases and 1 base, there was a span of 5 bases. The CDR3 runs to 12 residues.

In this sample, this clone turned up once. The gene calls are TRBV19 and TRBJ2-3, with D perhaps matching TRBD2 (7 bases). Germline values: CDR1 LNHDA, CDR2 SQIVND (reference sequence). V was trimmed by 3 bases and J by 1 base, leaving 14 bases between them. The CDR3 runs to 16 residues. CDR3 DNA sequence: TGTGCCAGTAGTATTGAAGGGGGGGCGCGCACAGATACGCAGTATTTT. Its translation: CASSIEGGARTDTQYF.

The gene calls are TRBV7-3 and TRBJ2-1; D unresolved. V was pared by 7 bases and J by 4 bases, with 11 bases between. The germline V gene encodes CDR1 SGHTA and CDR2 FQGTGA. There are 13 residues in the CDR3. The CDR3 DNA follows: TGTGCCAGCAAACCTCCTACTTACAATGAGCAGTTCTTC. Its translation: CASKPPTYNEQFF.

This clone is a singleton in its sample. This sequence joins TRBV5-1 and TRBJ2-3; 15 nucleotides line up with TRBD2. Germline CDR1 is SGHRS and CDR2 is YFSETQ. CDR3 size: 17 residues. Trimming at V came to 4 bases and at J to 5 bases, leaving 8 bases not matched to a gene. Here the CDR3 DNA reads TGCGCCAGCAGCAACGGGACTAGCGGGGGGCTAAAAGATACGCAGTATTTT. Protein: CASSNGTSGGLKDTQYF.

This chain links TRBV2 with TRBJ2-3; 9 bases map to TRBD1. The germline gives CDR1 SNHLY, CDR2 FYNNEI. This CDR3 has 21 residues. The ends lost 1 base at V and 6 bases at J; junction bases unmatched: 23. This chain's CDR3 is CASSEGSSIFGGDRVLDTQYF. The CDR3 region has the DNA TGTGCCAGCAGTGAAGGGTCTTCGATATTTGGTGGGGACAGGGTATTGGATACGCAGTATTTT.

The table lists this clone with a few counts. V gene TRBV2 combines with J gene TRBJ1-1; possibly TRBD1 for D (5 bases). The CDR3 spans 13 residues. V was clipped by 4 bases and J by 1 base, with 7 bases between them. Germline CDR1 and CDR2: SNHLY and FYNNEI. The CDR3 region has the DNA TGTGCCAGCAGTGGACAGTGGAACACTGAAGCTTTCTTT. Translating it yields CASSGQWNTEAFF.

This clone was seen a few times. This chain uses TRBV11-2 with TRBJ1-2; D is possibly TRBD1 (6 bases). The CDR3 extends over 16 amino acids. CDR1 and CDR2 (germline): SGHAT, FQNNGV. Trimming took 4 bases from V and 4 from J, leaving 19 bases between them. The CDR3, as DNA: TGTGCCAGCAGCTACGAGAACAGGGCCATCGTCTATGGCTACACCTTC. It specifies CASSYENRAIVYGYTF.

The genes are TRBV5-4 and TRBJ2-2; D might be TRBD1 (6 bases). The CDR3 covers 15 residues. Germline values: CDR1 SGHNT, CDR2 YYREEE (reference sequence). Trimming stripped 1 base from V and 4 bases from J, with 11 bases between. CDR3 sequence (DNA): TGTGCCAGCAGCTTGATGAGGACAGTCACCGGGGAGCTGTTTTTT. Its translation is CASSLMRTVTGELFF.

The genes are TRBV5-4 and TRBJ2-5; 7 nucleotides align to TRBD1. J was trimmed by 5 bases and V by 4 bases; bases with no gene match: 8. CDR1 SGHNT and CDR2 YYREEE come from the germline V gene (reference sequence). This CDR3 has 14 residues. The CDR3 region is CASSKTGSRETQYF. The CDR3 nucleotides are TGTGCCAGCAGCAAGACAGGGTCTCGGGAGACCCAGTACTTC. The whole variable domain, filled in from reference TRBV5-4 and TRBJ2-5, reads ETGVTQSPTHLIKTRGQQVTLRCSSQSGHNTVSWYQQALGQGPQFIFQYYREEENGRGNFPPRFSGLQFPNYSSELNVNALELDDSALYLCASSKTGSRETQYFGPGTRLLVL.

V gene TRBV6-1 combines with J gene TRBJ2-7, with TRBD2 matching 8 bases. CDR3 length: 13 amino acids. Trimming took 5 bases from V and 4 from J; bases not matched to a gene: 4. CDR1 and CDR2 (germline): MNHNS, SASEGT. The CDR3 DNA reads TGTGCCAGCAGTAGCGGGAGTTATTACGAGCAGTACGTC. Translation: CASSSGSYYEQYV.

CDR3 DNA: TGCGCCAGCAGCCAAGTTTTTATCGCGGGGGGGCAGACTGAAGCTTTCTTT. Translating gives CASSQVFIAGGQTEAFF. This chain links TRBV4-1 with TRBJ1-1; D perhaps matches TRBD1 (6 bases). Germline loops: CDR1 MGHRA, CDR2 YSYEKL. The CDR3 runs 17 residues. V lost 1 base to trimming and J lost 5 bases, with 20 bases between them.

This chain connects TRBV7-2 to TRBJ2-7, with TRBD2 matching 10 bases. The germline V gene has CDR1 SGHTA and CDR2 FQGNSA. V gave up 3 bases and J gave up 2 bases; unmatched junction bases: 4. This CDR3 is 15 amino acids long. The CDR3 nucleotides read TGTGCCAGCAGCTTTAGCGGGGGGTTGCCCTACGAGCAGTACTTC. Translation gives CASSFSGGLPYEQYF.

This clone occurred once. Sequence at one end of the junction differs from germline and may be a read error. The genes are TRBV5-1 and TRBJ2-5, with TRBD2 matching 7 bases. In germline, CDR1 is SGHRS, CDR2 YFSETQ. The CDR3 totals 11 residues. The CDR3 protein is CASRSGEGSDF. Written as DNA, the CDR3 is TGCGCCAGCCGTTCCGGGGAGGGGTCGGACTTC.

This clone was observed a single time. V usage is TRBV5-6 and J usage is TRBJ2-7; 7 bases match TRBD1. From germline, CDR1 is SGHDT and CDR2 YYEEEE. The CDR3 totals 14 residues. With V trimmed by 2 bases and J by 7 bases, 9 bases remained unmatched. CDR3 nucleotide sequence: TGTGCCAGCAGCTTACAGGGGCCGCCTGGGGAGCAGTACGTC. Its translation is CASSLQGPPGEQYV.

V gene TRBV6-4 combines with J gene TRBJ1-2, with TRBD1 matching 9 bases. The CDR3 length is 16 residues. The trim removed 1 base at V and 8 bases at J, leaving 11 bases unmatched. CDR1 is MRHNA and CDR2 is SNTAGT in the germline V gene. CDR3 residues: CASSDFGTGLVNGYTF. The CDR3 DNA reads TGTGCCAGCAGTGACTTTGGGACAGGGCTCGTAAACGGCTACACCTTC.